A single sample is the source of the 21 T cell receptor beta chains below, sequenced in a study of blood T cell repertoires in COVID-19. Method: immunoSEQ multiplex PCR; TCRdb's copy keeps in-frame clones and lacks some. The table has approximately 150,000 clones, 81% seen once. The sequenced material came from peripheral blood. The receptors were gathered from a man aged 60-69 years with active or convalescent COVID-19.

The chain combines TRBV10-1 with TRBJ2-7, with 8 bases fitting TRBD1. V lost 4 bases to trimming and J lost 5 bases; unmatched junction nucleotides: 4. This CDR3 has 13 residues. Germline loops: CDR1 WNHNN, CDR2 SYGVQD (reference sequence). The CDR3 DNA reads as TGCGCCAGCAGTGGACAGGGGATCAACGAGCAGTACTTC. This codes for CASSGQGINEQYF.

The chain recombines TRBV12-3 or TRBV12-4 with TRBJ1-5, with D unclear. With 6 bases removed from V and 5 bases from J, the gap between germline ends came to 8 bases. The CDR3 sequence is 12 residues long. The CDR3 bases are TGTGCCAGCAGCGATGAGTATCAGCCCCAGCATTTT. It is translated as CASSDEYQPQHF.

This clone has just one count. The gene calls are TRBV9 and TRBJ2-5; 7 nucleotides agree with TRBD2. J lost 4 bases, V lost 2 bases, and 5 bases had no gene match. This CDR3 region has 14 residues. Germline-derived CDR1 and CDR2 are SGDLS and YYNGEE. CDR3 region: CASSVGPGGETQYF. The DNA for the CDR3 is TGTGCCAGCAGCGTGGGCCCGGGGGGAGAGACCCAGTACTTC. Together with reference TRBV9 and TRBJ2-5, the CDR3 gives the full variable domain: DSGVTQTPKHLITATGQRVTLRCSPRSGDLSVYWYQQSLDQGLQFLIQYYNGEERAKGNILERFSAQQFPDLHSELNLSSLELGDSALYFCASSVGPGGETQYFGPGTRLLVL.

In DNA form, the CDR3 reads TGTGCCAGCAGCTCCTCGTCGGGGGTTAGCTCCTACAATGAGCAGTTCTTC. Translating gives CASSSSSGVSSYNEQFF. The chain recombines TRBV5-6 with TRBJ2-1; possibly TRBD2 for D (6 bases). With 3 bases removed from V and 0 bases from J, the gap between germline ends came to 16 bases. In germline, CDR1 is SGHDT, CDR2 YYEEEE. The CDR3 is made up of 17 amino acids. The whole variable domain, filled in from reference TRBV5-6 and TRBJ2-1, reads DAGVTQSPTHLIKTRGQQVTLRCSPKSGHDTVSWYQQALGQGPQFIFQYYEEEERQRGNFPDRFSGHQFPNYSSELNVNALLLGDSALYLCASSSSSGVSSYNEQFFGPGTRLTVL.

The chain is built from TRBV27 and TRBJ2-3; 8 bases align to TRBD1. This CDR3 has 13 amino acids. The germline gives CDR1 MNHEY, CDR2 SMNVEV (reference sequence). Trimming cost V 3 bases and J 5 bases; bases outside gene matches: 1. CDR3 protein: CASSFRGRDTQYF. The CDR3 bases are TGTGCCAGCAGTTTCAGGGGGCGAGATACGCAGTATTTT.

The chain couples TRBV18 to TRBJ2-7, with a possible D match to TRBD2 (5 bases). Germline loops: CDR1 KGHSH, CDR2 LQKENI. This CDR3 region has 14 residues. The V gene lost 3 bases and the J gene lost 2 bases, with 11 bases spanning the gap. The chain's CDR3 is CASSPPLATYEQYF. CDR3 in DNA: TGTGCCAGCTCACCTCCGCTAGCCACCTACGAGCAGTACTTC.

The chain uses TRBV19 and TRBJ2-1; D perhaps matches TRBD2 (7 bases). CDR1 is LNHDA, CDR2 SQIVND, per germline (reference sequence). Trimming left V 3 bases short and J 4 bases short, with 22 bases between. This CDR3 comprises 18 residues. Here the CDR3 reads CASSIPGGPGEPYNEQFF. The CDR3 nucleotides are TGTGCCAGTAGTATTCCGGGGGGCCCCGGGGAACCTTACAATGAGCAGTTCTTC.

This clone was counted many times. V gene TRBV5-6 combines with J gene TRBJ2-2, with D tentatively TRBD2 (7 bases). The CDR3 is 17 amino acids. Germline CDR1 is SGHDT and CDR2 is YYEEEE. Trimming pared 6 bases from V and 1 base from J, leaving 19 bases between. CDR3 protein: CASMFGRGLGNTGELFF. In DNA form, the CDR3 reads TGTGCCAGCATGTTCGGGCGGGGGCTGGGGAACACCGGGGAGCTGTTTTTT. The full variable domain, its missing parts supplied by reference TRBV5-6 and TRBJ2-2, is DAGVTQSPTHLIKTRGQQVTLRCSPKSGHDTVSWYQQALGQGPQFIFQYYEEEERQRGNFPDRFSGHQFPNYSSELNVNALLLGDSALYLCASMFGRGLGNTGELFFGEGSRLTVL.

Concerning this clone itself: This same CDR3 is encoded by further DNA sequences in the sample. This rearrangement joins TRBV7-9 to TRBJ1-2; D gene unclear. The CDR3 extends over 13 amino acids. V was cut by 5 bases and J by 2 bases, with 9 bases left in between. CDR1 and CDR2 from the germline V gene are SEHNR and FQNEAQ (reference sequence). The CDR3 region has the DNA TGTGCCAGCAGCCCGACATCAAACTATGGCTACACCTTC. This sequence encodes CASSPTSNYGYTF.

In this sample, this clone turned up a few times. This chain links TRBV18 with TRBJ2-2, with TRBD1 matching 11 bases. The CDR3 extends over 16 amino acids. CDR1 and CDR2 (germline): KGHSH, LQKENI. V lost 4 bases to trimming and J lost 3 bases; unmatched junction nucleotides: 4. For the CDR3, the DNA is TGTGCCAGCTCACTCCGGACAGGGGGCGACACCGGGGAGCTGTTTTTT. As protein: CASSLRTGGDTGELFF.

CDR3 DNA sequence: TGTGCCAGCAGCTCGGAGGCGGTTAATAACTATGGCTACACCTTC. It translates to CASSSEAVNNYGYTF. The chain carries TRBV5-6 and TRBJ1-2, with D unclear. Germline loops: CDR1 SGHDT, CDR2 YYEEEE. The CDR3 totals 15 residues. V lost 3 bases, J lost 1 base, and 13 bases lay in between.

The chain employs TRBV9 and TRBJ1-5; D is possibly TRBD1 (5 bases). Germline CDR1 is SGDLS and CDR2 is YYNGEE. This CDR3 contains 13 residues. With 7 bases removed from V and 7 bases from J, the gap between germline ends came to 15 bases. The CDR3 bases are TGTGCCAGCGGGGAGGGGTTTAGGCAGCCCCAGCATTTT. Its protein is CASGEGFRQPQHF.

V is TRBV29-1 and J is TRBJ2-3; 7 bases align to TRBD1. The CDR3 is 13 amino acids. Trimming took 4 bases from V and 6 from J; bases not matched to a gene: 7. Germline CDR1 SQVTM, CDR2 ANQGSEA. CDR3 nucleotides: TGCAGCGTTGTTCTCCAGGGGGTTGATACGCAGTATTTT. This codes for CSVVLQGVDTQYF.

This sequence joins TRBV19 and TRBJ1-5; D ambiguous. Trimming cost V 7 bases and J 2 bases, with 24 bases left between them. This CDR3 spans 18 amino acids. Germline V gene lookup returns CDR1 LNHDA and CDR2 SQIVND (reference sequence). For the CDR3, the DNA is TGTGCCAGTAAGGAGTGGGGTGAGGGATCGGGTGGCAATCAGCCCCAGCATTTT. This translates into CASKEWGEGSGGNQPQHF.

V usage is TRBV18 and J usage is TRBJ1-1; TRBD1 matches 8 bases. The CDR3 has 15 amino acids. Germline-derived CDR1 and CDR2 are KGHSH and LQKENI. J gave up 5 bases and V 2 bases, and 7 bases lay outside the gene matches. CDR3 sequence (DNA): TGTGCCAGCTCACCATACGACAGGGGTCGGACTGAAGCTTTCTTT. Translated, it gives CASSPYDRGRTEAFF.

This chain connects TRBV6-1 to TRBJ1-5; weak D call: TRBD1 (5 bases). Deletions cut 0 bases from V and 4 bases from J, with 22 bases between. This CDR3 comprises 19 residues. Germline CDR1 MNHNS, CDR2 SASEGT. CDR3 bases: TGTGCCAGCAGTGAAGCGCTTCGGCAGGGCATTATCCGGAATCAGCCCCAGCATTTT. It is translated as CASSEALRQGIIRNQPQHF.

The chain uses TRBV6-5 and TRBJ2-5, with TRBD1 identical over 9 bases. Unmatched junction bases numbered 6, after V lost 5 bases and J lost 5 bases. The germline V gene has CDR1 MNHEY and CDR2 SVGAGI. This CDR3 has 14 residues. This CDR3 is CASSRTGGVETQYF. CDR3 DNA sequence: TGTGCCAGCAGTCGAACAGGGGGCGTGGAGACCCAGTACTTC.

V gene TRBV12-3 or TRBV12-4 combines with J gene TRBJ1-2; TRBD1 agrees at 9 bases. V was pared by 6 bases and J by 8 bases, with 7 bases of the junction left unmatched. CDR3 size: 13 residues. In DNA form, the CDR3 reads TGTGCCAGCAGCACGGACAGGGGTTGGGGCTACACCTTC. Translating gives CASSTDRGWGYTF.

V gene TRBV2 combines with J gene TRBJ2-1; 11 nucleotides match TRBD2. Germline loops: CDR1 SNHLY, CDR2 FYNNEI. Germline trimming cut 3 bases from V and 0 bases from J; bases unmatched to any gene: 7. The CDR3 is 18 residues long. DNA for the CDR3: TGTGCCAGCAGTGACCCTAGCGGGAGGCCGAGCTCCTACAATGAGCAGTTCTTC. Its protein product is CASSDPSGRPSSYNEQFF.

The V and J genes are TRBV5-8 and TRBJ2-1; TRBD2 agrees at 11 bases. The germline V gene has CDR1 SGHTS and CDR2 YDEGEE. This CDR3 region has 15 residues. With 4 bases clipped from V and 4 bases from J, the junction kept 4 bases outside the gene matches. CDR3 nucleotide sequence: TGTGCCAGCAGCCTGGGGACTAGCGGATACAATGAGCAGTTCTTC. This gives the protein CASSLGTSGYNEQFF. The full variable domain, in which reference TRBV5-8 and TRBJ2-1 provide the parts outside the CDR3, is EAGVTQSPTHLIKTRGQQATLRCSPISGHTSVYWYQQALGLGLQFLLWYDEGEERNRGNFPPRFSGRQFPNYSSELNVNALELEDSALYLCASSLGTSGYNEQFFGPGTRLTVL.

The chain joins TRBV10-3 to TRBJ2-5; D uncertain. V dropped 2 bases and J dropped 2 bases, with 15 bases sitting between them. CDR3 length: 16 residues. CDR1 is ENHRY, CDR2 SYGVKD, per germline. The CDR3 spells CAISEPLGSLQETQYF. The CDR3 DNA reads as TGTGCCATCAGTGAGCCCCTCGGGTCCCTTCAAGAGACCCAGTACTTC.